This T cell receptor beta chain was captured by sequencing in a study of blood T cells in healthy people across ages. Alongside a J-beta primer mix, a sample-barcoded 5' primer served in a second PCR lasting 7 to 11 cycles. Each sample yielded at least 2.5 million CDR3-containing paired-end reads. TCRdb reanalysed the 5' RACE reads using MiXCR and keeps one entry per CDR3 protein. Of around 780,000 distinct CDR3 sequences in the sample, 45% to 70% were seen once. As concerns this clonotype: Antigen specificity is unknown.

Points from the study as a whole: A strong correlation between TCR beta diversity and naive T cell percentage was seen.

CDR3 length: 11 residues. Germline V gene sequence: CDR1 SEHNR, CDR2 FQNEAQ (reference sequence). There were healthy Caucasian individuals from Russia, aged about 6 to 100, serving as donors. Per sample, at least 6 micrograms of total RNA were extracted. Material: blood. The V call is TRBV7-9, the J call TRBJ2-1; D gene unclear. The end of the DNA fits TRBJ2-7 better, so the J call may be wrong. The sequence was collected from a man aged 35-49 years in good health. The CDR3 is CVAGYYNEQYF. The CDR3 DNA reads TGTGTCGCAGGCTACTACAATGAGCAGTACTTC.